The sequence of this TCR beta chain was determined in a study of vaccination and CD4 T cells after COVID-19. Details on this clonotype: Its antigen is not known.

Treatment in this sample: 10-day PBMC culture with coronavirus spike peptide pools or control peptides (ViraFEST assay). Negative selection separated CD4+ T cells from approximately 9-day cultures. V lost 0 bases and J 9 bases, leaving 17 bases between the germline ends. Germline CDR1 and CDR2: DFQATT and SNEGSKA (reference sequence). The CDR3 runs 14 residues. CD4+ T cells that had been cultured provided DNA sequenced with the Oncomine TCR Beta short-read assay. In TCRdb, the PCR reads were re-called with MiXCR into one record per CDR3 protein. Among 15,000 to 25,000 distinct CDR3 sequences listed, 50% to 70% were seen once.

The starting material was CD4+ T cells from blood, cultured in vitro, obtained after SARS-CoV-2 vaccination. The sequence came from a human donor who had recovered from COVID-19. J is TRBJ2-5 and V is TRBV20-1; D possibly corresponds to TRBD2 (6 bases). CDR3 bases: TGCAGTGCTAGAGATTGGCGGGACCTCCGGGCCCAGTACTTC. This encodes CSARDWRDLRAQYF.